This TCR beta chain appears in the sequencing data of a study of blood T cell repertoires in COVID-19. Study overall: Specimens from acute and convalescent COVID-19 originated in the United States, Italy and Spain. The analysed material was cDNA or gDNA that came from T cells, B-cell-depleted T cells, or PBMCs.

Methods used by the authors: For nucleated cells, counts were estimated from reference gene primer amplification. Here immunoSEQ multiplex PCR was the method, and the copy in TCRdb shows in-frame clones only, minus some. V and J calls and clone size are as listed in that table; D and trimming were resolved from the DNA. Of approximately 100,000 clones in the sample, around 80% were seen once. The CDR3 sequence is 17 residues long. Germline CDR1 reads SGHTA; CDR2 reads FQGNSA. V was cut by 5 bases and J by 0 bases, with 17 bases left in between. V gene TRBV7-2 combines with J gene TRBJ2-4, with a tentative D call TRBD2 (6 bases). The TCR was taken from a human donor in a cohort sampled during active or convalescent COVID-19. Source material: peripheral blood. Here the CDR3 reads CASSGQGLNVAKNIQYF. CDR3 DNA sequence: TGTGCCAGCAGCGGCCAGGGACTTAACGTAGCCAAAAACATTCAGTACTTC.